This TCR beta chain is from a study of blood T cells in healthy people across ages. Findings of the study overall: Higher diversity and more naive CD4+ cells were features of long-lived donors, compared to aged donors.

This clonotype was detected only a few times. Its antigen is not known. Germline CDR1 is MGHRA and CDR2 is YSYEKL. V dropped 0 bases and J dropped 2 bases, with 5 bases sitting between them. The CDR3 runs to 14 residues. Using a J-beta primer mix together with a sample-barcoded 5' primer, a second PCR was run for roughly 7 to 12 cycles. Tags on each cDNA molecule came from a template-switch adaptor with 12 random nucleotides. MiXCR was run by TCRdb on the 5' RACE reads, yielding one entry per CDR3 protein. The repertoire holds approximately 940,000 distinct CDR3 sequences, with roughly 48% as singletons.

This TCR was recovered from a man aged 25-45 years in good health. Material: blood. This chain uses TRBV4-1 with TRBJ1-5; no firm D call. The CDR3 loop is CASSQDPGNQPQHF. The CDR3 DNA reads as TGCGCCAGCAGCCAAGATCCAGGCAATCAGCCCCAGCATTTT.